One and the same sample provided the 25 T cell receptor beta chains below, sequenced in a study of shared clonotypes between healthy human individuals. Sequencing used immunoSEQ multiplex PCR; TCRdb keeps in-frame clones, though not all of them. The data hold over 850,000 clones, with around 78% observed a single time. The sequenced sample consisted of memory CD4+ T cells from PBMCs. This sample's subset: CD45RA-negative fraction. These receptors were taken from a man between 18 and 35 years old in good health. Some clones in this sample may be carry-over from other donors' samples.

The rearrangement uses TRBV18 and TRBJ1-2; possible D gene TRBD1, 6 bases. The V gene lost 3 bases and the J gene lost 7 bases, with 21 bases spanning the gap. Germline CDR1 and CDR2: KGHSH and LQKENI. CDR3 length: 16 amino acids. The CDR3: CASSPGIQGVDRGYTF. CDR3 nucleotide sequence: TGTGCCAGCTCACCGGGAATACAGGGTGTAGATCGTGGCTACACCTTC. The variable domain in full, completed from reference TRBV18 and TRBJ1-2, reads NAGVMQNPRHLVRRRGQEARLRCSPMKGHSHVYWYRQLPEEGLKFMVYLQKENIIDESGMPKERFSAEFPKEGPSILRIQQVVRGDSAAYFCASSPGIQGVDRGYTFGSGTRLTVV.

This rearrangement joins TRBV28 to TRBJ1-5; a weak D match, TRBD1 (5 bases). The CDR3 length is 13 residues. The V gene lost 6 bases and the J gene lost 3 bases, with 9 bases spanning the gap. Germline-derived CDR1 and CDR2 are MDHEN and SYDVKM. The CDR3 spells CASSRTINQPQHF. The CDR3 DNA is TGTGCCAGCAGCAGGACAATCAATCAGCCCCAGCATTTT. The full variable domain, with the rest looked up from reference TRBV28 and TRBJ1-5, is DVKVTQSSRYLVKRTGEKVFLECVQDMDHENMFWYRQDPGLGLRLIYFSYDVKMKEKGDIPEGYSVSREKKERFSLILESASTNQTSMYLCASSRTINQPQHFGDGTRLSIL.

The chain carries TRBV6-4 and TRBJ2-1, with 7 positions matching TRBD2. The CDR3 covers 15 residues. CDR1 is MRHNA, CDR2 SNTAGT, per germline. J gave up 8 bases and V 0 bases, and 7 bases lay outside the gene matches. The CDR3 DNA reads TGTGCCAGCAGTGACTCGAAGCGGGGTGGCGATGAGCAGTTCTTC. It is translated as CASSDSKRGGDEQFF.

This clone has more than one count but fewer than ten. This sequence joins TRBV5-4 and TRBJ2-1, with 13 nucleotides matching TRBD2. Germline V lookup: CDR1 SGHNT, CDR2 YYREEE (reference sequence). The CDR3 is made up of 16 amino acids. The junction had 3 bases not matched to a gene; V was cut back by 5 bases and J by 1 base. CDR3 loop: CASRTSGRRSYNEQFF. In DNA form, the CDR3 reads TGTGCCAGCAGGACTAGCGGGAGGAGGTCCTACAATGAGCAGTTCTTC.

This chain links TRBV28 with TRBJ1-5, with D perhaps matching TRBD1 (5 bases). The CDR3 totals 16 residues. From germline, CDR1 is MDHEN and CDR2 SYDVKM. Trimming removed 5 bases from V and 0 bases from J, with 14 bases in between. The CDR3 DNA reads TGTGCCAGCAGTGAACGGGACCTATATAGCAATCAGCCCCAGCATTTT. Protein sequence: CASSERDLYSNQPQHF.

This chain connects TRBV6-5 to TRBJ1-1; the D gene is possibly TRBD1 (6 bases). V lost 2 bases and J lost 4, with 14 bases in between. The CDR3 runs to 15 residues. The V gene's germline CDR1 is MNHEY and CDR2 SVGAGI. The DNA of the CDR3 is TGTGCCAGCAGTTACGATGCTCGGGGGCTCACTGAAGCTTTCTTT. Its translation: CASSYDARGLTEAFF.

The gene calls are TRBV6-6 and TRBJ1-3; the D gene is possibly TRBD1 (5 bases). V lost 7 bases and J lost 3, with 7 bases in between. CDR1 and CDR2 (germline): MNHNY, SVGAGI (reference sequence). This CDR3 comprises 12 residues. CDR3 in DNA: TGTGCCAGCATAGACAGTGGAAACACCATATATTTT. Its protein is CASIDSGNTIYF.

The V gene is TRBV6-5, the J gene TRBJ2-7, with 9 bases that match TRBD1. Germline values: CDR1 MNHEY, CDR2 SVGAGI. The junction had 4 bases not matched to a gene; V was cut back by 1 base and J by 3 bases. This CDR3 contains 15 residues. The DNA for the CDR3 is TGTGCCAGCAGTTACTGGACAGGGGCAGACTACGAGCAGTACTTC. Its translation: CASSYWTGADYEQYF.

V gene TRBV28 combines with J gene TRBJ2-3; 9 bases fit TRBD1. The V gene's germline CDR1 is MDHEN and CDR2 SYDVKM. This CDR3 spans 14 amino acids. The ends lost 5 bases at V and 5 bases at J; junction bases unmatched: 5. CDR3 DNA sequence: TGTGCCAGCAGTCGGACAGGGGTCGTAGATACGCAGTATTTT. As protein: CASSRTGVVDTQYF.

The chain combines TRBV7-6 with TRBJ2-2; 8 bases align to TRBD1. The germline gives CDR1 SGHVS, CDR2 FNYEAQ. The CDR3 covers 13 residues. Trimming removed 8 bases from V and 1 base from J; junction bases left unmatched: 0. The CDR3 spells CASGTGNTGELFF. Here the CDR3 DNA reads TGTGCCAGCGGGACAGGGAACACCGGGGAGCTGTTTTTT. Full variable domain (outside the CDR3, taken from reference TRBV7-6 and TRBJ2-2): GAGVSQSPRYKVTKRGQDVALRCDPISGHVSLYWYRQALGQGPEFLTYFNYEAQQDKSGLPNDRFSAERPEGSISTLTIQRTEQRDSAMYRCASGTGNTGELFFGEGSRLTVL.

This clone came up a few times. V is TRBV30 and J is TRBJ1-1; D ambiguous. The ends were cut back, 3 bases at V and 2 bases at J, with 10 bases in the middle. The CDR3 sequence is 13 residues long. In germline, CDR1 is GTSNPN, CDR2 SVGIG (reference sequence). CDR3 nucleotide sequence: TGTGCCTGGAGCTGGCAGATTAACACTGAAGCTTTCTTT. This sequence encodes CAWSWQINTEAFF.

In DNA form, the CDR3 reads TGCGCCAGCAGCTCCGGACAGGGCCTTACTAACTATGGCTACACCTTC. Translating it yields CASSSGQGLTNYGYTF. This rearrangement joins TRBV5-1 to TRBJ1-2, with 8 positions matching TRBD1. V shed 3 bases, J shed 0 bases, and the junction held 7 bases outside the gene matches. The CDR3 extends over 16 amino acids. Germline-derived CDR1 and CDR2 are SGHRS and YFSETQ.

The CDR3 DNA is TGTGCCAGCAGCCCGAGGACTAGCGGGAACACCGGGGAGCTGTTTTTT. Its protein product is CASSPRTSGNTGELFF. The rearrangement links TRBV7-9 to TRBJ2-2, with 10 bases matching TRBD2. CDR3 length equals 16 residues. The germline CDR1 and CDR2 sequences are SEHNR and FQNEAQ (reference sequence). Trimming removed 5 bases from V and 1 base from J; junction bases left unmatched: 4.

V and J are TRBV2 and TRBJ2-7; D call uncertain. CDR1 and CDR2 from the germline V gene are SNHLY and FYNNEI. V lost 9 bases and J lost 6, with 21 bases in between. CDR3 length equals 14 residues. The CDR3 DNA follows: TGTGCCAGTTTTCGTGTTTCCCTTTCGGGCGAGCAGTACTTC. This gives the protein CASFRVSLSGEQYF.

A note on this clone: Since a far larger clone is one base different, this is likely a read error. This sequence joins TRBV6-1 and TRBJ2-1, with D unresolved. V was clipped by 6 bases and J by 0 bases, with 6 bases between them. This CDR3 has 13 amino acids. Germline V gene data show CDR1 as MNHNS and CDR2 as SASEGT. CDR3 nucleotide sequence: TGTGCCAGCAGGCCCGGCTCCTACAATGAGCAGTTCTTC. This encodes CASRPGSYNEQFF.

In DNA form, the CDR3 reads TGTGCCAGCAGCCCAGCCGGGACGGAGGCGTACGAGCAGTACTTC. Amino acid sequence: CASSPAGTEAYEQYF. The chain combines TRBV7-9 with TRBJ2-7; either TRBD1 or TRBD2 may supply D (5 bases each). V was cut by 5 bases and J by 4 bases, with 18 bases left in between. Germline lookup yields CDR1 SEHNR and CDR2 FQNEAQ (reference sequence). The CDR3 is 15 residues long.

V is TRBV6-1 and J is TRBJ1-2; tentative D call: TRBD1 (5 bases). V dropped 7 bases and J dropped 0 bases, with 15 bases sitting between them. CDR1 and CDR2 (germline): MNHNS, SASEGT. The CDR3 sequence is 15 residues long. CDR3 sequence reads: CASNLAVRANYGYTF. Written as DNA, the CDR3 is TGTGCCAGCAACCTAGCGGTCAGGGCTAACTATGGCTACACCTTC.

This clone is a singleton in its sample. The CDR3 is CASAASGSVETQYF. The CDR3 coding sequence is TGTGCTAGTGCGGCTAGCGGGAGTGTGGAGACCCAGTACTTC. The V gene is TRBV12-5, the J gene TRBJ2-5; 10 bases match TRBD2. V lost 7 bases and J lost 5; bases outside the gene matches: 7. The CDR3 loop spans 14 amino acids. Germline lookup yields CDR1 LGHNT and CDR2 FRNRAP.

This clone appeared a single time. Here the CDR3 reads CASSFQGAKPETQYF. In nucleotides, the CDR3 is TGTGCCAGCAGCTTTCAGGGGGCGAAACCAGAGACCCAGTACTTC. The chain links TRBV7-9 to TRBJ2-5; 8 nucleotides match TRBD1. With 3 bases clipped from V and 4 bases from J, the junction kept 7 bases outside the gene matches. Germline V gene sequence: CDR1 SEHNR, CDR2 FQNEAQ (reference sequence). This CDR3 is built from 15 residues.

CDR3: CASSLEWGETQYF. In DNA form, the CDR3 reads TGTGCCAGCAGCCTAGAATGGGGAGAGACCCAGTACTTC. J is TRBJ2-5 and V is TRBV7-3, with D unresolved. The CDR3 spans 13 residues. The V end was cut by 5 bases, the J end by 4 bases, with 11 bases between. From germline, CDR1 is SGHTA and CDR2 FQGTGA.

This clone was detected only a few times. The chain recombines TRBV5-4 with TRBJ2-2; TRBD1 matches at 8 bases. V was clipped by 5 bases and J by 4 bases; unmatched bases: 7. The CDR3 covers 15 residues. Germline-derived CDR1 and CDR2 are SGHNT and YYREEE (reference sequence). The CDR3 protein is CASRRQGSGTGELFF. The CDR3 DNA follows: TGTGCCAGCAGACGACAGGGGTCGGGCACCGGGGAGCTGTTTTTT.

This rearrangement joins TRBV5-1 to TRBJ2-3; the D gene is possibly TRBD1 (5 bases). V lost 0 bases and J 0 bases, leaving 8 bases between the germline ends. Germline-derived CDR1 and CDR2 are SGHRS and YFSETQ. CDR3 size: 15 residues. This CDR3 reads CASSLGGHSTDTQYF. For the CDR3, the DNA is TGCGCCAGCAGCTTGGGGGGCCATAGCACAGATACGCAGTATTTT. Supplemented by reference TRBV5-1 and TRBJ2-3, the full variable domain reads KAGVTQTPRYLIKTRGQQVTLSCSPISGHRSVSWYQQTPGQGLQFLFEYFSETQRNKGNFPGRFSGRQFSNSRSEMNVSTLELGDSALYLCASSLGGHSTDTQYFGPGTRLTVL.

J is TRBJ1-2 and V is TRBV7-9, with 8 bases that match TRBD1. Germline CDR1 SEHNR, CDR2 FQNEAQ (reference sequence). The CDR3 has 15 amino acids. With 4 bases clipped from V and 3 bases from J, the junction kept 7 bases outside the gene matches. The DNA of the CDR3 is TGTGCCAGCAGCTCGGACAGGGCCGGGGACTATGGCTACACCTTC. It yields the protein CASSSDRAGDYGYTF.

This chain joins TRBV5-1 and TRBJ1-2, with 7 bases lining up with TRBD1. The germline V gene encodes CDR1 SGHRS and CDR2 YFSETQ. V was clipped by 4 bases and J by 2 bases; unmatched bases: 5. CDR3 length: 14 amino acids. The CDR3 here is CASSPQGGNYGYTF. The CDR3 nucleotides read TGCGCCAGCAGCCCGCAGGGGGGAAACTATGGCTACACCTTC.

This chain connects TRBV5-1 to TRBJ1-5; the match to TRBD1 covers 7 bases. The CDR3 covers 13 residues. Germline V gives CDR1 SGHRS, CDR2 YFSETQ. V shed 4 bases, J shed 7 bases, and the junction held 5 bases outside the gene matches. CDR3: CASSVTGDQPQHF. The CDR3 DNA sequence: TGCGCCAGCAGCGTTACAGGGGACCAGCCCCAGCATTTT.